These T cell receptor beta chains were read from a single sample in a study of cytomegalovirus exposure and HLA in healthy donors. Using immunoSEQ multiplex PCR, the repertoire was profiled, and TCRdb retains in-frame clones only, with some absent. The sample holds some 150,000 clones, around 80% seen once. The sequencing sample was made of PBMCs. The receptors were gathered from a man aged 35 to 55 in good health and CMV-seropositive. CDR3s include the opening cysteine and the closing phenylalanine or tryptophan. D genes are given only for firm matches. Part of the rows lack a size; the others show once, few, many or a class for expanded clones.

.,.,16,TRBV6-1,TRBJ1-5,CASSESWAGMGQPQHF,TGTGCCAGCAGTGAATCATGGGCGGGGATGGGTCAGCCCCAGCATTTT
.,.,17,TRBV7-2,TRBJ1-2,CASSLDFPPFGYYGYTF,TGTGCCAGCAGCTTAGATTTCCCCCCCTTCGGTTACTATGGCTACACCTTC
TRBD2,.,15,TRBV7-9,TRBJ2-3,CASSHRAGVPLTQYF,TGTGCCAGCAGCCACCGAGCGGGAGTCCCTCTTACGCAGTATTTT
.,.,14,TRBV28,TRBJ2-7,CASSQGGNSYEQYF,TGTGCCAGCAGTCAGGGAGGAAATTCCTACGAGCAGTACTTC
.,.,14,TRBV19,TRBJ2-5,CASSISRGKETQYF,TGTGCCAGTAGTATAAGCCGCGGGAAAGAGACCCAGTACTTC
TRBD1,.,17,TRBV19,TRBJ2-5,CASSPGYGTGMGETQYF,TGTGCCAGTAGCCCAGGGTACGGGACAGGGATGGGCGAGACCCAGTACTTC
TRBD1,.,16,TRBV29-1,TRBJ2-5,CSVEVGRDRVRETQYF,TGCAGCGTTGAAGTTGGGCGGGACAGGGTGCGAGAGACCCAGTACTTC
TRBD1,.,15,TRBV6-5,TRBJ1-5,CASSTTGDRGQPQHF,TGTGCCAGCAGTACCACGGGAGACAGGGGACAGCCCCAGCATTTT
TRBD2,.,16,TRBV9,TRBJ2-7,CASSALGAGGFDEQYF,TGTGCCAGCAGCGCGCTGGGAGCGGGAGGGTTCGACGAGCAGTACTTC
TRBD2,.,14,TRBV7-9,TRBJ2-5,CASSRLAGAETQYF,TGTGCCAGCAGTCGACTAGCGGGAGCAGAGACCCAGTACTTC
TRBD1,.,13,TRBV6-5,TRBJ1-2,CASRTGGNYGYTF,TGTGCCAGCCGGACAGGGGGCAACTATGGCTACACCTTC
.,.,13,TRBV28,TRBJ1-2,CASTPQEAYGYTF,TGTGCCAGCACCCCACAAGAGGCTTATGGCTACACCTTC
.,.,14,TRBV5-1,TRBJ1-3,CASSDSSSGNTIYF,TGCGCCAGCTCGGACAGCAGCTCTGGAAACACCATATATTTT
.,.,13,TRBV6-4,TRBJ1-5,CASSVAINQPQHF,TGTGCCAGCAGTGTGGCCATTAATCAGCCCCAGCATTTT
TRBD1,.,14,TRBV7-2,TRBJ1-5,CASSQQGNNQPQHF,TGTGCCAGCAGCCAACAGGGGAACAATCAGCCCCAGCATTTT
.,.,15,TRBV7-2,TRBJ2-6,CASSLATVGANVLTF,TGTGCCAGCAGCTTAGCCACAGTCGGGGCCAACGTCCTGACTTTC
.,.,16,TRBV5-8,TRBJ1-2,CASSLVAGMTNYGYTF,TGTGCCAGCAGCTTGGTGGCAGGGATGACTAACTATGGCTACACCTTC
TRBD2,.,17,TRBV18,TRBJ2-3,CASSPRGLAGGTDTQYF,TGTGCCAGCTCACCGCGGGGACTAGCGGGAGGGACAGATACGCAGTATTTT
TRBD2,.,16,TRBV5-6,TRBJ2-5,CASSLAASGGAETQYF,TGTGCCAGCAGCTTGGCCGCTAGCGGGGGGGCAGAGACCCAGTACTTC
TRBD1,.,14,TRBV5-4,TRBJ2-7,CASSTRTGDYEQYF,TGTGCCAGCAGCACCCGGACAGGAGACTACGAGCAGTACTTC
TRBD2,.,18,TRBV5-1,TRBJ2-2,CASSLGLAGGPDTGELFF,TGCGCCAGCAGCTTGGGACTAGCGGGGGGGCCGGACACCGGGGAGCTGTTTTTT
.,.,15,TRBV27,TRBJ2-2,CASSGLSLNTGELFF,TGTGCCAGCAGCGGACTTTCTCTGAACACCGGGGAGCTGTTTTTT
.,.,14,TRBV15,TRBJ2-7,CATKGAGPWGEQYF,TGTGCCACCAAGGGGGCGGGGCCCTGGGGAGAGCAGTACTTC
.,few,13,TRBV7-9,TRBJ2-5,CASRSSLRETQYF,TGTGCCAGCAGGTCGTCGCTGAGGGAGACCCAGTACTTC
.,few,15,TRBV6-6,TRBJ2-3,CASSYGGISTDTQYF,TGTGCCAGCAGTTACGGCGGGATAAGCACAGATACGCAGTATTTT
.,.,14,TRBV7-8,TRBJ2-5,CASSLVGGRETQYF,TGTGCCAGCAGCTTAGTAGGAGGGAGGGAGACCCAGTACTTC